This entry is about one TCR beta chain. This sequence may be a read error, since a much larger clone differs from it by one base. The people who gave samples were healthy Caucasians from Russia, aged roughly 6 to 90. In each sample, at least 7 million PBMCs were isolated. The data derive from a study of blood T cells in healthy people across ages. It was with a sample-barcoded 5' primer and a J-beta primer mix that a second PCR of roughly 7 to 12 cycles was run. Each cDNA molecule received a tag from a template-switch adaptor that had 12 random nucleotides. CDR3-containing paired-end reads numbered at least 2.5 million in each sample. Via MiXCR, TCRdb re-called the 5' RACE reads, giving one row per CDR3 protein. The table shows about 1,500,000 distinct CDR3 sequences, with roughly 28% occurring only once. The CDR3 spans 13 residues. The germline CDR1 and CDR2 sequences are SGHRS and YFSETQ. Trimming took 5 bases from V and 13 from J, leaving 19 bases between them.

Sequenced material: blood. The source is a woman aged 25 to 45 in good health. The V call is TRBV5-1, the J call TRBJ2-4, with D perhaps being TRBD1 or TRBD2 (6 bases each). The CDR3 DNA reads as TGCGCCAGCAGAGGAGGGGGGACCTACGTGCAGTACTTC. Translating it yields CASRGGGTYVQYF.